The following is a T cell receptor (beta chain) sequence with its context. The sample originates from a study of blood T cells in healthy people across ages. The use of a sample-barcoded 5' primer and a J-beta primer mix characterized a second PCR of roughly 6 to 11 cycles. MiXCR, run by TCRdb on the 5' RACE reads, gives a single entry per CDR3 protein. The sample has approximately 1.5 million distinct CDR3 sequences, roughly 32% seen once. V dropped 4 bases and J dropped 11; count of bases not matched to a gene: 12. Germline assignment: CDR1 SGHTA and CDR2 FQGTGA. The CDR3 runs 14 residues. The chain links TRBV7-3 to TRBJ2-3; 7 nucleotides align to TRBD2. The clonotype was recovered from a woman in her 30s in good health. Sequenced material: blood. CDR3: CASSSHAGTTVQYF. For the CDR3, the DNA is TGTGCCAGCAGCTCCCACGCAGGGACTACGGTGCAGTATTTT.